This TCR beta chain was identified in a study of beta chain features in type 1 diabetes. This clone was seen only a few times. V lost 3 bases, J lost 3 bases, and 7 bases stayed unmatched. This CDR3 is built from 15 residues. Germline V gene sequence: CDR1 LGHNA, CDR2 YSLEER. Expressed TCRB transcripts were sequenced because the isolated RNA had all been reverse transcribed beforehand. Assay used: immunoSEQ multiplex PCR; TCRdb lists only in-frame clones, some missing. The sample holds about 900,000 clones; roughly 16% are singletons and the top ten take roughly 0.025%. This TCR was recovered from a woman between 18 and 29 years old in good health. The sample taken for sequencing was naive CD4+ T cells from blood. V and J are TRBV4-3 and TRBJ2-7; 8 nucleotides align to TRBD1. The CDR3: CASSQRTGSNYEQYF. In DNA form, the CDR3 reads TGCGCCAGCAGCCAGAGGACAGGGTCTAACTACGAGCAGTACTTC.